This T cell receptor (beta chain) stems from a study of cytomegalovirus exposure and HLA in healthy donors. General study points: Testing in vitro showed a few CMV-associated chains specific for CMV antigens. First-cohort TCR clusters tended to co-occur in the approximately 110 validation repertoires, a later analysis found. Cytomegalovirus association was assigned to 170 or so TCR beta chains.

Sequencing was performed with immunoSEQ multiplex PCR; in TCRdb, only in-frame clones are kept and a portion is missing. The table shows about 110,000 clones, with around 87% occurring only once. To note about this clone: Its antigen is undetermined.

Germline V gene data show CDR1 as MNHEY and CDR2 as SVGAGI. The CDR3 is made up of 12 amino acids. The V and J ends lost 6 bases and 4 bases respectively, with 9 bases between them. The clonotype originates from a woman in her 30s in good health and CMV-seropositive. The sequenced sample consisted of PBMCs. The genes are TRBV6-5 and TRBJ1-1, with D unresolved. The CDR3 loop is CASSALGTEAFF. The DNA of the CDR3 is TGTGCCAGCAGCGCCCTCGGCACTGAAGCTTTCTTT.